This T cell receptor (beta chain) was sequenced in a study of blood T cell repertoires in COVID-19. Study at large: Samples representing acute and convalescent COVID-19 were sourced from the United States, Italy and Spain. PBMCs, B-cell-depleted T cells, or T cells were the source of the cDNA or gDNA that made up the material.

Germline CDR1 MGHDK, CDR2 SYGVNS. Losses at the gene ends were 8 bases for V and 5 bases for J; bases not matched to a gene: 3. The CDR3 is 13 residues long. Assay used: immunoSEQ multiplex PCR; TCRdb lists only in-frame clones, some missing. The profile shows 73,000 or so clones, around 82% of them singletons. The genes are TRBV25-1 and TRBJ1-5; 10 positions agree with TRBD1. Sequenced input: peripheral blood. The sequence derives from an older woman with acute or convalescent COVID-19. The DNA of the CDR3 is TGTGCCAGCGAGGGACAGGGGCATCAGCCCCAGCATTTT. Translation: CASEGQGHQPQHF.